The next 3 T cell receptor beta chains were all read from a single sample in a study of blood T cell repertoires in COVID-19. Produced via immunoSEQ multiplex PCR; TCRdb's table is partial and in-frame only. The sample consists of some 410,000 clones, around 87% of them appearing once. Material: PBMCs or T cells enriched from blood (not recorded which). The source is a woman in her 30s with acute COVID-19.

The chain combines TRBV28 with TRBJ1-5; possible D gene TRBD1, 5 bases. The germline gives CDR1 MDHEN, CDR2 SYDVKM. The CDR3 consists of 14 residues. Trimming took 3 bases from V and 7 from J, leaving 13 bases between them. The CDR3 is CASSLSDRFQPQHF. DNA of the CDR3: TGTGCCAGCAGTTTGTCCGACAGATTCCAGCCCCAGCATTTT.

The V call is TRBV10-1, the J call TRBJ1-3; D unclear. V gave up 5 bases and J gave up 3 bases, with 2 bases separating them. The CDR3 runs to 11 residues. Germline CDR1 and CDR2: WNHNN and SYGVQD (reference sequence). The CDR3 nucleotides read TGCGCCAGCAGTCTTGGAAACACCATATATTTT. Protein: CASSLGNTIYF.

CDR3 bases: TGCGCCAGCAGCCAAGATTCCCACTCTGGGGCCAACGTCCTGACTTTC. Protein sequence: CASSQDSHSGANVLTF. This chain uses TRBV4-1 with TRBJ2-6; no reliable D call. Germline CDR1 is MGHRA and CDR2 is YSYEKL. Trimming left V 0 bases short and J 0 bases short, with 6 bases between. The CDR3 is 16 residues long.